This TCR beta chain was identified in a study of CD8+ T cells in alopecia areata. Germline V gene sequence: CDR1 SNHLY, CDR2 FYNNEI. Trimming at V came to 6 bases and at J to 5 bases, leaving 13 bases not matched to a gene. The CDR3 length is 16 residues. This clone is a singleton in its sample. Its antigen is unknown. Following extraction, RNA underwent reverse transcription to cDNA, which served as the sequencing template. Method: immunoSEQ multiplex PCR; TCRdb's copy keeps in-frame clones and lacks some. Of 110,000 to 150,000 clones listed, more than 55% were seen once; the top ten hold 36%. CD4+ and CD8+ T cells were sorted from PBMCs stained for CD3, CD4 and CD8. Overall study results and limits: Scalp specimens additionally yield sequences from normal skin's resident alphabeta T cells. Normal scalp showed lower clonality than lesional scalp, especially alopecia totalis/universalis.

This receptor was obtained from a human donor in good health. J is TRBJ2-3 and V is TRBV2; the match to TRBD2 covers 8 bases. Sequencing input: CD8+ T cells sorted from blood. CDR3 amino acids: CASSEWTSRNGDTQYF. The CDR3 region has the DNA TGTGCCAGCAGCGAATGGACTAGCCGGAACGGAGATACGCAGTATTTT.